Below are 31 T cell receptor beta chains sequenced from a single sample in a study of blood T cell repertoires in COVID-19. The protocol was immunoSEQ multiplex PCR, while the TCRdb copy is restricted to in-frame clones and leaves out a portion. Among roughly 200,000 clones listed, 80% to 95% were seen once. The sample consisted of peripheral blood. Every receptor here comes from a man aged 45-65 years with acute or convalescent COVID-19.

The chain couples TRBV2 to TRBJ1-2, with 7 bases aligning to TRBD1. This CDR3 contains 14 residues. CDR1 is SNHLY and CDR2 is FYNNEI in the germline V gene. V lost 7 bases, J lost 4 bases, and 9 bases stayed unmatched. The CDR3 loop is CASTPGQSTYGYTF. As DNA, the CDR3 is TGTGCCAGCACCCCGGGACAGAGTACCTATGGCTACACCTTC.

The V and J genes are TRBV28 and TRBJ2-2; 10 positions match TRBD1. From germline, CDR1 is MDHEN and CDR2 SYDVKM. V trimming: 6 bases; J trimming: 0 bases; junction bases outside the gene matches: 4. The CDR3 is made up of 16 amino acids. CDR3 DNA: TGTGCCAGCAGATCGGGGACAGGGGCGAACACCGGGGAGCTGTTTTTT. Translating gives CASRSGTGANTGELFF.

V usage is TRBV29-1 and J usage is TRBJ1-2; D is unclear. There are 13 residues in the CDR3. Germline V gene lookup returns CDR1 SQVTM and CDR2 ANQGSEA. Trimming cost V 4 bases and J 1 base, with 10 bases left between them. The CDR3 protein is CSVAMGRNYGYTF. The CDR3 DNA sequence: TGCAGCGTTGCAATGGGCCGTAACTATGGCTACACCTTC.

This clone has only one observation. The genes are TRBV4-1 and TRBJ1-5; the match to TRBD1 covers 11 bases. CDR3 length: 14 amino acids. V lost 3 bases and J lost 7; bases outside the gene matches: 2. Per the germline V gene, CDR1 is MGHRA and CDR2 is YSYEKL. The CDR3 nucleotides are TGCGCCAGCAGCCACGGGACAGGGGGGCAGCCCCAGCATTTT. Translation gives CASSHGTGGQPQHF.

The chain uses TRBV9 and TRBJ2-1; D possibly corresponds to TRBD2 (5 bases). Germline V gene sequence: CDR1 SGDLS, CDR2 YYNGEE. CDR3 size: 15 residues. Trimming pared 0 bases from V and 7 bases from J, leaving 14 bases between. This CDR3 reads CASSVGMEEGNEQFF. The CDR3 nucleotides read TGTGCCAGCAGCGTAGGAATGGAGGAAGGGAATGAGCAGTTCTTC.

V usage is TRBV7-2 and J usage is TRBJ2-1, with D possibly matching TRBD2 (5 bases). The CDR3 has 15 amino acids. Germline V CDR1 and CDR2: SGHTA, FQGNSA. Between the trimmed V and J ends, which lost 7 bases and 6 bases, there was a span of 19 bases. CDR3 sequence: CASTNWADFANEQFF. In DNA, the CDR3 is TGTGCCAGCACGAATTGGGCGGACTTCGCCAATGAGCAGTTCTTC.

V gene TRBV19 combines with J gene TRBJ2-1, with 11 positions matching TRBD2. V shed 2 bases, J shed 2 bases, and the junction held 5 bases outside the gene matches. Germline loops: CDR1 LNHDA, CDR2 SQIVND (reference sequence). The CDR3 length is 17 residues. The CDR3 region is CASSISLAGGPYNEQFF. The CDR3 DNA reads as TGTGCCAGTAGTATATCATTAGCGGGAGGGCCCTACAATGAGCAGTTCTTC.

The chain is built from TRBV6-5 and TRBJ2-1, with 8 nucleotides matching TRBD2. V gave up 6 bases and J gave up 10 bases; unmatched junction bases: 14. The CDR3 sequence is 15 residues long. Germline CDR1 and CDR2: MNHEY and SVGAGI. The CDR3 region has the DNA TGTGCCAGCAGGGGGGTGGGAGCGGGAGCTGTAGAGCAGTTCTTC. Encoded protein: CASRGVGAGAVEQFF.

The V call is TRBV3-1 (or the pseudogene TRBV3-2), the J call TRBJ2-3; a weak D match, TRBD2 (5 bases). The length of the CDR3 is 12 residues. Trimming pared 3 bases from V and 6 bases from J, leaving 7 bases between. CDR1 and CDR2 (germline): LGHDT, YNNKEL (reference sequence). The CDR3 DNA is TGTGCCAGCAGCCAGCGGGTGGATACGCAGTATTTT. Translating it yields CASSQRVDTQYF.

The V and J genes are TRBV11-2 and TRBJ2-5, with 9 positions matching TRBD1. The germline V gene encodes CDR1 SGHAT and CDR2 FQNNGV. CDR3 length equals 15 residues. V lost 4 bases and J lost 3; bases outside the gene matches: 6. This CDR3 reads CASSYRQGGEETQYF. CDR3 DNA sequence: TGTGCCAGCAGCTACCGACAGGGGGGAGAAGAGACCCAGTACTTC.

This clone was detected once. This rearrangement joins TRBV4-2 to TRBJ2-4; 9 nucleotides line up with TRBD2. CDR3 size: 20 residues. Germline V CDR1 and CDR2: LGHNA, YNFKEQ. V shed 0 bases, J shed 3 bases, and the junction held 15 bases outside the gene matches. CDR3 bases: TGTGCCAGCAGCCAAGAGTTGATAGCGGGAGCGGGGTGGGGCAAAAACATTCAGTACTTC. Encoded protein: CASSQELIAGAGWGKNIQYF.

CDR3 nucleotides: TGTGCCTGGAGCCAAGGGCTAGCGGGATTAGAGACCCAGTACTTC. Amino acid sequence: CAWSQGLAGLETQYF. The V call is TRBV30, the J call TRBJ2-5; 9 bases align to TRBD2. Germline V gene sequence: CDR1 GTSNPN, CDR2 SVGIG (reference sequence). With 3 bases clipped from V and 4 bases from J, the junction kept 9 bases outside the gene matches. This CDR3 comprises 15 residues.

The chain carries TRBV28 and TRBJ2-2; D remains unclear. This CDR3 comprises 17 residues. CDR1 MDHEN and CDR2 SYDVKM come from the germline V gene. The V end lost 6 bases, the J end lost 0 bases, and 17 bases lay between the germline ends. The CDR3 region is CASRLGFGGSNTGELFF. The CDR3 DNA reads TGTGCCAGCAGATTAGGTTTTGGTGGCTCGAACACCGGGGAGCTGTTTTTT. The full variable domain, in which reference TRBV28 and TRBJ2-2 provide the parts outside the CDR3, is DVKVTQSSRYLVKRTGEKVFLECVQDMDHENMFWYRQDPGLGLRLIYFSYDVKMKEKGDIPEGYSVSREKKERFSLILESASTNQTSMYLCASRLGFGGSNTGELFFGEGSRLTVL.

The CDR3 region has the DNA TGTGCCAGTAGTATAAATAGCGGGAGCTACGAGCAGTACTTC. Its protein product is CASSINSGSYEQYF. V usage is TRBV19 and J usage is TRBJ2-7; 9 nucleotides agree with TRBD2. This CDR3 region has 14 residues. Germline CDR1 reads LNHDA; CDR2 reads SQIVND (reference sequence). The junction had 2 bases not matched to a gene; V was cut back by 2 bases and J by 3 bases. Full variable domain (outside the CDR3, taken from reference TRBV19 and TRBJ2-7): DGGITQSPKYLFRKEGQNVTLSCEQNLNHDAMYWYRQDPGQGLRLIYYSQIVNDFQKGDIAEGYSVSREKKESFPLTVTSAQKNPTAFYLCASSINSGSYEQYFGPGTRLTVT.

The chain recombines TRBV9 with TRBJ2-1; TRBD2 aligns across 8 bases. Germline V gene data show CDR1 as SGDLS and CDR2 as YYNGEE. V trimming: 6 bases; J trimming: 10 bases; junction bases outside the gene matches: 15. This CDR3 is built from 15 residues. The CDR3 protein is CASTRVGSGSNEQFF. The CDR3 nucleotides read TGTGCCAGCACCCGAGTCGGGAGCGGGAGCAACGAGCAGTTCTTC. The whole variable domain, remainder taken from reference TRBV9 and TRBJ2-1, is DSGVTQTPKHLITATGQRVTLRCSPRSGDLSVYWYQQSLDQGLQFLIQYYNGEERAKGNILERFSAQQFPDLHSELNLSSLELGDSALYFCASTRVGSGSNEQFFGPGTRLTVL.

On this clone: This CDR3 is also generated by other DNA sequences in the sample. CDR3 nucleotide sequence: TGTGCCTGGAGTGTCTCCTCTGGAAACACCATATATTTT. Its protein is CAWSVSSGNTIYF. The gene calls are TRBV30 and TRBJ1-3; D is ambiguous. The germline CDR1 and CDR2 sequences are GTSNPN and SVGIG (reference sequence). This CDR3 has 13 residues. V was trimmed by 0 bases and J by 0 bases, leaving 3 bases between them.

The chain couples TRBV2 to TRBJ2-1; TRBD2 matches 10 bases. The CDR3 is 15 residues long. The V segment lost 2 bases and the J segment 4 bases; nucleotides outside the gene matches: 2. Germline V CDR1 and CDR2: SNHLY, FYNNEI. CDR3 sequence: CASSETSGKYNEQFF. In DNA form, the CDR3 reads TGTGCCAGCAGTGAAACTAGCGGGAAGTACAATGAGCAGTTCTTC. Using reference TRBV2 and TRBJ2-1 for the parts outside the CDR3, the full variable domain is EPEVTQTPSHQVTQMGQEVILRCVPISNHLYFYWYRQILGQKVEFLVSFYNNEISEKSEIFDDQFSVERPDGSNFTLKIRSTKLEDSAMYFCASSETSGKYNEQFFGPGTRLTVL.

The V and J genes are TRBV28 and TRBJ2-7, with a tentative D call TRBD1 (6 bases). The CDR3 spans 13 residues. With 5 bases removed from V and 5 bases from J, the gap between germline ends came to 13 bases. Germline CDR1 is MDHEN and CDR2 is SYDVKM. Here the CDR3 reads CASSGRGWDEQYV. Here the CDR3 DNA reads TGTGCCAGCAGTGGCAGGGGCTGGGACGAGCAGTACGTC.

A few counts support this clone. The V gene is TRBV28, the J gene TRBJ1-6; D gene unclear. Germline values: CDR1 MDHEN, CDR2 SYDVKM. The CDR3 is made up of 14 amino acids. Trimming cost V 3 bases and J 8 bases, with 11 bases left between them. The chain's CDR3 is CASSLVILDSPLHF. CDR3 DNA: TGTGCCAGCAGTTTGGTAATACTGGATTCACCCCTCCACTTT.

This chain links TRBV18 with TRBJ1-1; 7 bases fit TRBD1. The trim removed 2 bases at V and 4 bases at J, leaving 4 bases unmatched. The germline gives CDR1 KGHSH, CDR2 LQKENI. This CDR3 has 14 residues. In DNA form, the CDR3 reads TGTGCCAGCTCACCAAACAGGGGTGGCACTGAAGCTTTCTTT. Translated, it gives CASSPNRGGTEAFF.

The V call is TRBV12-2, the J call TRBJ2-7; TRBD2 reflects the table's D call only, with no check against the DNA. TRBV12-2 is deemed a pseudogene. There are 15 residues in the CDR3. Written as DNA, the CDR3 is TGTGCAAGTCGCTCTAAAGCGGTGTTCTCCTACGAGCAGTACTTC. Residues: CASRSKAVFSYEQYF.

Here the CDR3 DNA reads TGTGCCAGCAGTTACGACAGGGCCAATTCACCCCTCCACTTT. Translation gives CASSYDRANSPLHF. The chain combines TRBV6-5 with TRBJ1-6; 7 bases match TRBD1. After removal of 2 bases from V and 7 bases from J, the junction contained 2 bases not matched to a gene. The CDR3 contains 14 residues. Germline V lookup: CDR1 MNHEY, CDR2 SVGAGI.

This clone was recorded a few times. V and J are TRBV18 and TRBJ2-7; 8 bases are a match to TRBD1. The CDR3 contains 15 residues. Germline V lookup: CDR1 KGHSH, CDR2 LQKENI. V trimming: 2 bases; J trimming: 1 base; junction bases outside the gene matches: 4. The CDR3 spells CASSPEQGASYEQYF. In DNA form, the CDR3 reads TGTGCCAGCTCACCAGAGCAGGGGGCGTCCTACGAGCAGTACTTC.

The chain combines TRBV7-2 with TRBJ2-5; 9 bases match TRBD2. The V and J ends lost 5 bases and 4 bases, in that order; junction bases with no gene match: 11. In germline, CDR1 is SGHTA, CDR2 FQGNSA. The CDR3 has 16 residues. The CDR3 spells CASSRRLGLAVETQYF. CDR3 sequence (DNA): TGTGCCAGCAGCCGCCGGCTGGGACTAGCCGTAGAGACCCAGTACTTC.

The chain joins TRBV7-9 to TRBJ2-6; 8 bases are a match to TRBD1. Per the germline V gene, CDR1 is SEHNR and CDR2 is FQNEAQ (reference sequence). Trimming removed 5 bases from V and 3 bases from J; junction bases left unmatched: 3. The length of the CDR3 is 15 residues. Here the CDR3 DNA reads TGTGCCAGCAGCCAGGGGGCGAATGGGGCCAACGTCCTGACTTTC. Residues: CASSQGANGANVLTF.

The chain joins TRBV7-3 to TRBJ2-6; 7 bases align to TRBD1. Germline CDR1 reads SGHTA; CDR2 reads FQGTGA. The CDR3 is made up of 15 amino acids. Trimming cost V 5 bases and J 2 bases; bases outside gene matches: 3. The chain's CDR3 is CASSDTGAGANVLTF. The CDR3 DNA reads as TGTGCCAGCAGCGATACAGGGGCTGGGGCCAACGTCCTGACTTTC.

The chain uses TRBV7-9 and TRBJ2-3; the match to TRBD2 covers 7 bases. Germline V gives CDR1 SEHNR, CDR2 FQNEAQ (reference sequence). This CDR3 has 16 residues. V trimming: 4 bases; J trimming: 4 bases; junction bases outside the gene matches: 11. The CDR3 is CASSSLGAAGADTQYF. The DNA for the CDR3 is TGTGCCAGCAGCTCCCTAGGGGCTGCGGGAGCAGATACGCAGTATTTT.

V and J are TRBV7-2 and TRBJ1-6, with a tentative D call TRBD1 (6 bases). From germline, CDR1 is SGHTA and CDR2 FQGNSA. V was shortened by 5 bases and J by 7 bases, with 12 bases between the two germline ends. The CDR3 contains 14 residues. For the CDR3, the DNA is TGTGCCAGCAGCATTACAGGGTCCAATTCACCCCTCCACTTT. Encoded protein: CASSITGSNSPLHF.

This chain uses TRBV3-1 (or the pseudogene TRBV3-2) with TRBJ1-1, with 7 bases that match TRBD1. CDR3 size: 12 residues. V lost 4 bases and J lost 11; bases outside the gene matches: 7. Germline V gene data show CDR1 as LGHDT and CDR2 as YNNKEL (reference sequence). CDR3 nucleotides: TGTGCCAGCAGCCCGGGACAGCCGAGGGCTTTCTTT. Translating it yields CASSPGQPRAFF.

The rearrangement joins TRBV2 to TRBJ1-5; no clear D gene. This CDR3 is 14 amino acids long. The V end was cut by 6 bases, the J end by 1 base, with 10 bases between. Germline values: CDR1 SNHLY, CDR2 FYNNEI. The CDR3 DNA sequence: TGTGCCAGCAGCGCGTTAAAGAGCAATCAGCCCCAGCATTTT. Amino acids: CASSALKSNQPQHF.

CDR3 DNA: TGTGCCAGTAGTATAGATCATAGGGCTAGCGGGGAAACGTCGCAGTATTTT. Residues: CASSIDHRASGETSQYF. This chain uses TRBV19 with TRBJ2-3; 9 bases line up with TRBD2. Trimming removed 0 bases from V and 10 bases from J; junction bases left unmatched: 14. This CDR3 has 17 amino acids. CDR1 and CDR2 from the germline V gene are LNHDA and SQIVND (reference sequence).